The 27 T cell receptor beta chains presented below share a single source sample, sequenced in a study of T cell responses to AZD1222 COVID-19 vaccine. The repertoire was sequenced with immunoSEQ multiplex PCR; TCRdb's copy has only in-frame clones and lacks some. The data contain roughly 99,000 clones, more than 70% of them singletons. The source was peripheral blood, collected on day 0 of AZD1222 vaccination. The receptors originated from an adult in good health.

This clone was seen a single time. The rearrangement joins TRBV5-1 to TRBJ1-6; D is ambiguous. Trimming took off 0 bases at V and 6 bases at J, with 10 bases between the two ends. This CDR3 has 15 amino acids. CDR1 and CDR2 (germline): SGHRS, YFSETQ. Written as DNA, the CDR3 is TGCGCCAGCAGCTTGGGGAGCACTGTTAATTCACCCCTCCACTTT. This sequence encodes CASSLGSTVNSPLHF.

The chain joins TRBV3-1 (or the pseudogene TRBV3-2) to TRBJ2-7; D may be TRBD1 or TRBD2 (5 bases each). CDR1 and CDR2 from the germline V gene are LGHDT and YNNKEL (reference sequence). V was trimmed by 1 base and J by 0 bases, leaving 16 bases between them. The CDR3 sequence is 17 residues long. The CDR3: CASSQGFRGRSSYEQYF. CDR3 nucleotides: TGTGCCAGCAGCCAAGGTTTTCGGGGCCGTAGCTCCTACGAGCAGTACTTC.

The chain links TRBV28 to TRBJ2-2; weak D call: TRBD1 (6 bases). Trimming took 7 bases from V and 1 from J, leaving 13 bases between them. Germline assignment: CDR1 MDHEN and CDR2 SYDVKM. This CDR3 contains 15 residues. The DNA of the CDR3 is TGTGCCAGCATACCGGGACATCTGAACACCGGGGAGCTGTTTTTT. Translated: CASIPGHLNTGELFF.

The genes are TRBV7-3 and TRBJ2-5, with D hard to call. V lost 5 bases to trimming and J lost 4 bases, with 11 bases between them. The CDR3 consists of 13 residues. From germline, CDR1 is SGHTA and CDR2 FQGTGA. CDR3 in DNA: TGTGCCAGCAGCCAGACTTGGGGAGAGACCCAGTACTTC. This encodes CASSQTWGETQYF.

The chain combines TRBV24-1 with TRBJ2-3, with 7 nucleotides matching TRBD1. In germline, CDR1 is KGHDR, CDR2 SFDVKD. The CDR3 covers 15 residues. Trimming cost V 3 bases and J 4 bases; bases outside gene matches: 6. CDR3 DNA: TGTGCCACCAGTGATACGCGGACAGGTTCAGATACGCAGTATTTT. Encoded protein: CATSDTRTGSDTQYF.

The CDR3 is CASSSAGTGAYGYTF. CDR3 nucleotides: TGCGCCAGCAGCTCCGCCGGGACAGGGGCCTATGGCTACACCTTC. This chain uses TRBV5-1 with TRBJ1-2; 10 nucleotides match TRBD1. Germline loops: CDR1 SGHRS, CDR2 YFSETQ. The CDR3 covers 15 residues. Trimming took 3 bases from V and 4 from J; bases not matched to a gene: 6.

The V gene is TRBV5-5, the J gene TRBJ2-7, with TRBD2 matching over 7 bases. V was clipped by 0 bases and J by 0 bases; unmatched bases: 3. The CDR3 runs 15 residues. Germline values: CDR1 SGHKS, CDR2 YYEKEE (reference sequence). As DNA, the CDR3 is TGTGCCAGCAGCTTGGCGGGAGGAGCCTCCTACGAGCAGTACTTC. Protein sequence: CASSLAGGASYEQYF.

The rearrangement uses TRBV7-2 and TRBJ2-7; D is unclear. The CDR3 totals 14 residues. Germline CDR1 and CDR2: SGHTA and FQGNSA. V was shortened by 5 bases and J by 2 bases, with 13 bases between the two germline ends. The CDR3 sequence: CASSPFRVAYEQYF. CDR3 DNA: TGTGCCAGCAGCCCTTTTAGGGTTGCCTACGAGCAGTACTTC.

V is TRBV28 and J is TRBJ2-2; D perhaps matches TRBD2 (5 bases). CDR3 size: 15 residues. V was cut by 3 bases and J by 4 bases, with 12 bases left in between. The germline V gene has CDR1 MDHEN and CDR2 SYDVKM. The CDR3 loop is CASSFWTRGTGELFF. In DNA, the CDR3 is TGTGCCAGCAGTTTTTGGACCCGGGGCACCGGGGAGCTGTTTTTT.

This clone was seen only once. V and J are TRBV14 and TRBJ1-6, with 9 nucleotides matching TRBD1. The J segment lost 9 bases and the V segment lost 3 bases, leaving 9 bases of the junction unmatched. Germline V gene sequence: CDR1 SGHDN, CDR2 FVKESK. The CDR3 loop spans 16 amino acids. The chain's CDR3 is CASSQRTGEAASPLHF. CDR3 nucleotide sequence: TGTGCCAGCAGCCAGAGGACAGGGGAGGCAGCTTCACCCCTCCACTTT.

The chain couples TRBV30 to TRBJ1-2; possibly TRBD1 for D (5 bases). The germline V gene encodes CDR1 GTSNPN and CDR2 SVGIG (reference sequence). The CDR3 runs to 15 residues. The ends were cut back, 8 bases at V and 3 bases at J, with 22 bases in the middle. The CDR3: CASSGGGSSYYGYTF. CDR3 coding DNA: TGTGCCAGCAGCGGGGGAGGGTCATCATACTATGGCTACACCTTC. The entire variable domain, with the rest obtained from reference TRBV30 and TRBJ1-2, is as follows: SQTIHQWPATLVQPVGSPLSLECTVEGTSNPNLYWYRQAAGRGLQLLFYSVGIGQISSEVPQNLSASRPQDRQFILSSKKLLLSDSGFYLCASSGGGSSYYGYTFGSGTRLTVV.

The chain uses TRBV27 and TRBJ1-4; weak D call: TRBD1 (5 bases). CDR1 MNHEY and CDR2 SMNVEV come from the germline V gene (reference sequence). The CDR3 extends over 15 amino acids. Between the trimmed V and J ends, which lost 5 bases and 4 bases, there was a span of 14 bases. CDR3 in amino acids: CASSPRQLRNEKLFF. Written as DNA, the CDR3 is TGTGCCAGCAGTCCCCGACAGCTTCGTAATGAAAAACTGTTTTTT.

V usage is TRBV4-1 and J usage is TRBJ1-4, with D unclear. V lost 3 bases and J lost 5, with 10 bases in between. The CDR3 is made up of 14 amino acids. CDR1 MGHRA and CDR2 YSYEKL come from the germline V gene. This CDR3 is CASSQLLGNEKLFF. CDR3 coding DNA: TGCGCCAGCAGCCAGCTCTTGGGGAATGAAAAACTGTTTTTT.

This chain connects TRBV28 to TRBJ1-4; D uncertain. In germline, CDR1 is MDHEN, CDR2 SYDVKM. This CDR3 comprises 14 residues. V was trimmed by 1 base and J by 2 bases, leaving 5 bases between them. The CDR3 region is CASSLYPTNEKLFF. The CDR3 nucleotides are TGTGCCAGCAGTTTATACCCCACTAATGAAAAACTGTTTTTT. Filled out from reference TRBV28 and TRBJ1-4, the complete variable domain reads DVKVTQSSRYLVKRTGEKVFLECVQDMDHENMFWYRQDPGLGLRLIYFSYDVKMKEKGDIPEGYSVSREKKERFSLILESASTNQTSMYLCASSLYPTNEKLFFGSGTQLSVL.

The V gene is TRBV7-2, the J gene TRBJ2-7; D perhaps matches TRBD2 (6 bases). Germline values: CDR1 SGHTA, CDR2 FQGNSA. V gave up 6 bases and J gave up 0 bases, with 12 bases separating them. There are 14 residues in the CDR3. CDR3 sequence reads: CASSLGGVSYEQYF. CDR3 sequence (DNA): TGTGCCAGCAGTTTGGGGGGAGTCTCCTACGAGCAGTACTTC.

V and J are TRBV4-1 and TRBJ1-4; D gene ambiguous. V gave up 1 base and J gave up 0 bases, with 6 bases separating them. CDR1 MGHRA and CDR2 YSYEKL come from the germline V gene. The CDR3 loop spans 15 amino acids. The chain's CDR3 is CASSQARSTNEKLFF. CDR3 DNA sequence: TGCGCCAGCAGCCAAGCACGTTCAACTAATGAAAAACTGTTTTTT.

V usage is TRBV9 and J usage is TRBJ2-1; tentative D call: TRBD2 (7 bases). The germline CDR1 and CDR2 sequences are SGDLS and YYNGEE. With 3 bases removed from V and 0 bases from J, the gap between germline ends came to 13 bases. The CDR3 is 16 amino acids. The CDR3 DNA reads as TGTGCCAGCAGCGAAGGGGGGGTAAGCTCCTACAATGAGCAGTTCTTC. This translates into CASSEGGVSSYNEQFF.

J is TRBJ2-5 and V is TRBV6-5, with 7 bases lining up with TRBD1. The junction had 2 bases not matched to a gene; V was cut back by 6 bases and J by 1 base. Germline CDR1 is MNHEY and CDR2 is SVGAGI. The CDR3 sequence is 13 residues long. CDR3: CASSHRGQETQYF. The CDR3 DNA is TGTGCCAGCAGCCACAGGGGCCAAGAGACCCAGTACTTC.

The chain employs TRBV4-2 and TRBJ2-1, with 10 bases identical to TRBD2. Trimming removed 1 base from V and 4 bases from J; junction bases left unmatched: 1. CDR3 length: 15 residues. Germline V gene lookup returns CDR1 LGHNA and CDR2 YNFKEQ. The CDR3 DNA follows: TGTGCCAGCAGCCAAGGGACTAGCGGATACAATGAGCAGTTCTTC. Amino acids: CASSQGTSGYNEQFF.

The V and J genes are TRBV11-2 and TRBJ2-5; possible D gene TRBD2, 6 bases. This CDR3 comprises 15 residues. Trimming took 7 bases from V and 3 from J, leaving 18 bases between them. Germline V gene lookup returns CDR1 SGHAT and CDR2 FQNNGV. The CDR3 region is CASKRRAIAKETQYF. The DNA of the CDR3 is TGTGCCAGCAAAAGGAGGGCAATTGCGAAAGAGACCCAGTACTTC.

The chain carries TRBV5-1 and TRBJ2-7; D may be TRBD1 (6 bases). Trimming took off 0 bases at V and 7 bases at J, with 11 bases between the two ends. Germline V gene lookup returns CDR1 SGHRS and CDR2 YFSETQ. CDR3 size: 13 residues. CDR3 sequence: CASSLGTAGEQYF. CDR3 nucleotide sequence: TGCGCCAGCAGCTTGGGGACAGCTGGGGAGCAGTACTTC.

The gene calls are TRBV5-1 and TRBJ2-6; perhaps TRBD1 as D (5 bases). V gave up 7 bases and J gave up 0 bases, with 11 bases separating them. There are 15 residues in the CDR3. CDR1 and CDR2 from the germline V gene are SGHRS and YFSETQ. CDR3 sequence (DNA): TGCGCCAGCGCGAGACAGAGCTCTGGGGCCAACGTCCTGACTTTC. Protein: CASARQSSGANVLTF. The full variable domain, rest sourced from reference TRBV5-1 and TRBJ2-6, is KAGVTQTPRYLIKTRGQQVTLSCSPISGHRSVSWYQQTPGQGLQFLFEYFSETQRNKGNFPGRFSGRQFSNSRSEMNVSTLELGDSALYLCASARQSSGANVLTFGAGSRLTVL.

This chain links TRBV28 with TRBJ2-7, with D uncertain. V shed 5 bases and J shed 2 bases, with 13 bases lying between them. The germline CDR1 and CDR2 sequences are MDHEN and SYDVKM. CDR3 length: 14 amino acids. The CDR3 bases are TGTGCCAGCAGTATAGGACGGGTACCCTACGAGCAGTACTTC. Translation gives CASSIGRVPYEQYF.

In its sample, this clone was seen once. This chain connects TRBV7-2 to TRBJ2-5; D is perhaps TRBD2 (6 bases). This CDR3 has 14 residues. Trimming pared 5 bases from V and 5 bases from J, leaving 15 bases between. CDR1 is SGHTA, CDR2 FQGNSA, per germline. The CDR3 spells CASSLGGLQETQYF. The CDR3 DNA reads TGTGCCAGCAGCCTCGGGGGTCTCCAGGAGACCCAGTACTTC.

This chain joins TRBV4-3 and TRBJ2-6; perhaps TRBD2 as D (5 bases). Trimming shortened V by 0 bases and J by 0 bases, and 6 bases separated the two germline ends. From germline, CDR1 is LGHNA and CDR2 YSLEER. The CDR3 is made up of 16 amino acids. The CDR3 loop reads CASSQDGSSGANVLTF. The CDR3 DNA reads TGCGCCAGCAGCCAAGATGGGAGCTCTGGGGCCAACGTCCTGACTTTC.

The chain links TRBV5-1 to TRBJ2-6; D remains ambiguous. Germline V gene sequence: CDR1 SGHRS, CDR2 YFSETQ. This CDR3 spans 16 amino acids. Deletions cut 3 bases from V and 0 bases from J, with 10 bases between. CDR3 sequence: CASSSKRSSGANVLTF. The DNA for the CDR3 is TGCGCCAGCAGCTCAAAGCGATCCTCTGGGGCCAACGTCCTGACTTTC.

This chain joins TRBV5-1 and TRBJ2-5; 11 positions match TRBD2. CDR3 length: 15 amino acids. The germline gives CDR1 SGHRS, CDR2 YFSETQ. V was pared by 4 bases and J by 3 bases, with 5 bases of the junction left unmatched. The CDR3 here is CASSPGLAGKETQYF. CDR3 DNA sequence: TGCGCCAGCAGCCCAGGACTAGCGGGCAAAGAGACCCAGTACTTC.